One TCR beta chain is described in this entry. All enrollees were roughly 18 to 89 years old and from under 25 US areas. The CDR3 is 14 residues long. V lost 3 bases and J lost 7; bases outside the gene matches: 9. Germline assignment: CDR1 GTSNPN and CDR2 SVGIG (reference sequence). This sample was taken from a study of blood T cell repertoires in COVID-19. Study background: Sample material is recorded as cDNA or gDNA derived from T cells, B-cell-depleted T cells, or PBMCs.

Repertoires were generated with immunoSEQ multiplex PCR, while TCRdb's copy carries only in-frame clones and drops some. The table records about 220,000 clones, about 80% of them present only once. V gene TRBV30 combines with J gene TRBJ1-2; TRBD1 aligns across 9 bases. This receptor was obtained from a woman between 40 and 55 years old with acute COVID-19. The sample was PBMCs or T cells enriched from blood (not recorded which). CDR3 in DNA: TGTGCCTGGAGGAGGGTGACAGGGGGAAGTGGCTACACCTTC. It yields the protein CAWRRVTGGSGYTF.